The clone carrying this TCR beta chain appeared a few times. Its cognate antigen is unknown. TCRdb independently ran MiXCR on the 5' RACE reads; one entry per CDR3 protein. The sample includes 620,000 or so distinct CDR3 sequences, 9% to 15% of them seen just once. These data come from a study of T cells after yellow fever vaccination. Germline lookup yields CDR1 LNHDA and CDR2 SQIVND (reference sequence). The ends were cut back, 5 bases at V and 7 bases at J, with 17 bases in the middle. This CDR3 contains 14 residues. Broader study findings: Most primary-vaccination clones reappeared after the booster (around 95% CD4, about 90% CD8).

This sequence originates from a man in his thirties or forties who received the YFV17D yellow fever vaccine. The source was PBMCs, collected on the day of the yellow fever booster vaccination. The rearrangement joins TRBV19 to TRBJ1-2, with D hard to call. The CDR3 nucleotides read TGTGCCAGTAGTTCCCAGGCCGTGGTGGCTGGCTACACCTTC. Translated, it gives CASSSQAVVAGYTF.